This TCR beta chain was captured by sequencing in a study of radiation and T cells in renal cell carcinoma (dated by TCRdb to about 2020). Regarding the study in general: The samples were obtained from a clinical trial, where primary renal cell carcinomas were treated with 15 Gy stereotactic body radiation therapy and then removed by nephrectomy 4 weeks afterward. Across all 53 samples, 3.8 million or so unique CDR3 nucleotide sequences encoding 2 million to 3 million unique CDR3 amino acid sequences were identified. A total of around 53 samples underwent TCR beta sequencing, made up of some 26 tumors and approximately 27 peripheral blood samples. What the study reported, not specific to this receptor: Because the trial had a single-armed design, the trial could not examine how radiation dose or scheduling affected the TCR repertoire. An increase in top tumor clonotypes in blood was observed from baseline to 2 weeks post-radiation, followed by contraction by 4 weeks, which was taken to suggest transient expansion of tumor-resident clones. Because no pretreatment tumor biopsies were available, whether clonotypes were present in the tumor at baseline could not be determined. Dynamics of the blood repertoire were not tracked past 4 weeks after treatment.

The sample's time point label, decoded: blood 2 weeks post-SBRT. The treatment or condition tag for this specimen amounts to: 15 Gy SBRT to primary tumor, nephrectomy 4 weeks later. To follow tumor-enriched clonotypes, serial peripheral blood was collected from radiation-treated patients at baseline and at 2 weeks and 4 weeks after SBRT. All patients had renal cell carcinoma with clear cell pathology. Genomic DNA for TCR sequencing was prepared using the QIAamp DNA Blood Mini Kit (Qiagen). Only samples passing all quality control checks were included in the analyses. Following the manufacturer's recommendations, the immunoSEQ kit was used to generate TCR beta libraries from genomic DNA. To prepare the libraries, a first multiplex PCR with proprietary primers was run, followed by a second PCR that added unique barcodes, and a bead cleanup was done after each round. Each sample batch included a kit-provided positive control reaction and a negative control reaction. The final libraries underwent checking on an Agilent 4200 TapeStation D1000 ScreenTape, volumetric pooling, and quantification by qPCR. Sequencing was performed on an Illumina NextSeq500 with a MidOutput 150-cycle cartridge, and 156 Read1 and 15 Index1 cycles were run with kit custom primers. The pooled library was loaded at around 1 pM, and about 20% PhiX control was spiked in. Processing in the source paper ran as follows. Vendor-processed data were analyzed in R, and a clonotype was defined as all T cells sharing the same CDR3 nucleotide sequence. For clone abundance analyses, frequencies were normalized to the 10,000 most abundant clones in each sample. Before analysis, public T cell clones were removed, and these numbered fewer than six per sample on average. A difference in abundance of at least 32-fold between compartments was used to define tumor-enriched and baseline blood-enriched clonotypes. A beta-binomial differential abundance model was applied to find clonotypes that expanded or contracted between blood time points. Tumor-blood repertoire similarity was measured with the Baroni-Urbani and Buser coefficient, and group comparisons used two-tailed Wilcoxon tests in R. TCRdb carries this immuneACCESS record with in-frame sequences only. Its versions omit some clonotypes, under half of them owing to an unresolved V gene in the studies checked, with the rest unexplained. V and J calls and clone size follow that table, whereas D and trimming were derived from the DNA. For this sample there are some 120,000 clones; approximately 80% appear just once. Around 1.8% of the sample is held by the ten biggest clonotypes.

From its cysteine to its phenylalanine, the CDR3 spans 15 amino acids. The entry retains the CDR3 DNA only, 45 bases that are in frame from base 1. The germline V gene specifies SGHRS as CDR1 and YFSETQ as CDR2. After removal of 7 bases from V and 0 bases from J, the junction retains 5 bases not matched to a gene. This clone has more than one count but fewer than ten. Its antigen is not yet known. No clone much larger than this one lies a single base away; base qualities are absent. The clonotype originates from a woman aged 55-70 years with renal cell carcinoma. The V and J genes are TRBV5-1 and TRBJ2-1; 9 bases in between match TRBD2. Sample: blood, taken from a patient whose treatment included radiotherapy and nephrectomy. The sequence in DNA is TGCGCCAGCCTCCGTAGCGGGAGCTCCTACAATGAGCAGTTCTTC. This is translated as CASLRSGSSYNEQFF.